This T cell receptor (beta chain) was obtained from a study of response to subunit inactivated influenza vaccine. Whole-study findings and limits: Authors suggested few new T cells are recruited by each seasonal influenza vaccination.

CDR1 LGHNA and CDR2 YSLEER come from the germline V gene. Trimming pared 1 base from V and 5 bases from J, leaving 21 bases between. The CDR3 is 17 residues long. Via MiXCR, TCRdb re-called the RT-PCR reads, giving one row per CDR3 protein. The sample has about 780,000 distinct CDR3 sequences, about 18% seen once. This clonotype was observed a few times. Its specificity is not known. The source of this sequence is a man in his fifties or sixties who received an inactivated influenza vaccine. The input for sequencing was PBMCs from blood, taken more than 4 days after vaccination. The rearrangement links TRBV4-3 to TRBJ2-7; D possibly corresponds to TRBD1 (6 bases). CDR3 sequence reads: CASSQVHFPTGMDEQYF. In DNA form, the CDR3 reads TGCGCCAGCAGCCAAGTCCATTTTCCTACAGGGATGGACGAGCAGTACTTC.